This record concerns one TCR beta chain sequence. Its antigen remains unknown. With the read ending 3 residues before the CDR3 end, the germline J gene is used to fill in that end. This CDR3 comprises 18 residues. Unmatched junction bases numbered 14, after V lost 4 bases and J lost 0 bases. This sample is part of a study of T cells in women clearing cervical HPV infection. Study context: Cases: HPV16-related CIN3 or worse on histology, 2 invasive cancers. With HLA typing for only a few women, HLA confounding remains possible. General study results and limits: Controls had more TRBV6-7 (0.16%) than cases (approximately 0.11%). CIN3+ cases had significantly higher TCR repertoire richness than controls, but evenness did not differ.

Clones were sequenced by immunoSEQ multiplex PCR, and TCRdb holds only the in-frame ones, with some missing. The sample data list under 50,000 clones. The source is a woman aged 18-70 years with a cervical HPV16 infection that either progressed to CIN3+ or cleared (not recorded which). The genes are TRBV23-1 and TRBJ1-2; 7 nucleotides match TRBD1. TRBV23-1 belongs to the ORF category, with a function that is uncertain. Sequenced: blood buffy coat. The part of the CDR3 DNA that was read is TGCGCCAGCAGTCGCAGGTCGGGACAGCTCGATTCTAACTATGGC. It specifies CASSRRSGQLDSNYG. The CDR3 in its entirety is CASSRRSGQLDSNYGYTF.